One and the same sample provided the 22 T cell receptor beta chains below, sequenced in a study of OX40 agonist ivuxolimab in advanced cancers. Using immunoSEQ multiplex PCR, the repertoire was profiled, and TCRdb retains in-frame clones only, with some absent. This table has about 86,000 clones, approximately 90% appearing once. The input for sequencing was CD4+ or CD8+ T cells sorted from blood, taken in a trial of the OX40 agonist ivuxolimab. The receptor set was obtained from an adult with an advanced solid tumor such as melanoma, head and neck, liver or kidney cancer.

The rearrangement links TRBV5-6 to TRBJ1-2; 7 bases align to TRBD1. V lost 4 bases, J lost 6 bases, and 6 bases stayed unmatched. The CDR3 sequence is 13 residues long. Germline V gives CDR1 SGHDT, CDR2 YYEEEE. Here the CDR3 reads CASSVRGTDGYTF. In DNA form, the CDR3 reads TGTGCCAGCAGCGTCAGGGGGACAGATGGCTACACCTTC.

This chain connects TRBV7-2 to TRBJ2-1, with TRBD1 as a possible D gene (6 bases). CDR1 SGHTA and CDR2 FQGNSA come from the germline V gene. V was shortened by 5 bases and J by 10 bases, with 15 bases between the two germline ends. This CDR3 region has 13 residues. The CDR3 here is CASSTGQIWEQFF. CDR3 nucleotide sequence: TGTGCCAGCAGCACCGGACAGATCTGGGAGCAGTTCTTC.

The V gene is TRBV28, the J gene TRBJ2-7; D uncertain. The CDR3 is 12 residues long. Trimming removed 8 bases from V and 6 bases from J, with 14 bases in between. Per the germline V gene, CDR1 is MDHEN and CDR2 is SYDVKM. CDR3 loop: CASAVLMGEQYF. Written as DNA, the CDR3 is TGTGCCAGCGCCGTTTTGATGGGCGAGCAGTACTTC.

This chain connects TRBV10-3 to TRBJ2-5; 12 nucleotides agree with TRBD2. V gave up 6 bases and J gave up 5 bases; unmatched junction bases: 1. The CDR3 has 13 residues. Germline V gene lookup returns CDR1 ENHRY and CDR2 SYGVKD. DNA for the CDR3: TGTGCCATCAGGACTAGCGGGAGTGAGACCCAGTACTTC. This translates into CAIRTSGSETQYF.

This chain joins TRBV7-8 and TRBJ2-2; TRBD2 agrees at 10 bases. Per germline, CDR1 SGHVS and CDR2 FQNEAQ. Germline trimming cut 11 bases from V and 0 bases from J; bases unmatched to any gene: 0. CDR3 length: 13 amino acids. The CDR3 region has the DNA TGTGCCGGACTAGCGGCGAACACCGGGGAGCTGTTTTTT. This gives the protein CAGLAANTGELFF. Combining the CDR3 with reference TRBV7-8 and TRBJ2-2 gives the whole variable domain GAGVSQSPRYKVAKRGQDVALRCDPISGHVSLFWYQQALGQGPEFLTYFQNEAQLDKSGLPSDRFFAERPEGSVSTLKIQRTQQEDSAVYLCAGLAANTGELFFGEGSRLTVL.

The rearrangement joins TRBV28 to TRBJ2-7, with 7 bases that match TRBD2. V shed 4 bases and J 0 bases; nucleotides not matched to a gene: 9. Germline lookup yields CDR1 MDHEN and CDR2 SYDVKM. The CDR3 has 16 residues. The CDR3: CASSSPQAGTSYEQYF. CDR3 coding DNA: TGTGCCAGCAGTTCCCCCCAAGCGGGGACCTCCTACGAGCAGTACTTC.

The chain couples TRBV19 to TRBJ2-3; 9 bases are a match to TRBD1. This CDR3 is built from 16 residues. Germline trimming cut 6 bases from V and 6 bases from J; bases unmatched to any gene: 13. Looked up from germline, CDR1 is LNHDA and CDR2 is SQIVND (reference sequence). The chain's CDR3 is CASSPSRGQGLDTQYF. CDR3 nucleotides: TGTGCCAGTAGCCCCTCTCGGGGACAGGGTTTGGATACGCAGTATTTT. Based on the CDR3 plus reference TRBV19 and TRBJ2-3, the full variable domain is DGGITQSPKYLFRKEGQNVTLSCEQNLNHDAMYWYRQDPGQGLRLIYYSQIVNDFQKGDIAEGYSVSREKKESFPLTVTSAQKNPTAFYLCASSPSRGQGLDTQYFGPGTRLTVL.

This rearrangement joins TRBV7-2 to TRBJ2-2; 7 bases match TRBD2. Germline V lookup: CDR1 SGHTA, CDR2 FQGNSA. Trimming took 0 bases from V and 4 from J; bases not matched to a gene: 2. There are 15 residues in the CDR3. Here the CDR3 reads CASSLAVAGTGELFF. The CDR3 DNA is TGTGCCAGCAGCTTAGCGGTAGCGGGCACCGGGGAGCTGTTTTTT.

V gene TRBV18 combines with J gene TRBJ2-5, with D possibly being TRBD1 or TRBD2 (5 bases each). The CDR3 sequence is 13 residues long. V was pared by 6 bases and J by 2 bases, with 10 bases between. Germline lookup yields CDR1 KGHSH and CDR2 LQKENI. The DNA for the CDR3 is TGTGCCAGCTCCGTGGGACCACAAGAGACCCAGTACTTC. Translating it yields CASSVGPQETQYF.

This clone was seen a single time. The V call is TRBV6-4, the J call TRBJ2-5; D remains ambiguous. The germline V gene has CDR1 MRHNA and CDR2 SNTAGT. Trimming stripped 4 bases from V and 5 bases from J, with 5 bases between. The CDR3 extends over 11 amino acids. CDR3 sequence: CASSGSETQYF. The DNA of the CDR3 is TGTGCCAGCAGTGGTAGTGAGACCCAGTACTTC.

In DNA form, the CDR3 reads TGTGCCAGCAAACTAGCGGGAGAAGAGACCCAGTACTTC. Protein product: CASKLAGEETQYF. The gene calls are TRBV6-6 and TRBJ2-5; 11 positions agree with TRBD2. There are 13 residues in the CDR3. Germline CDR1 is MNHNY and CDR2 is SVGAGI (reference sequence). Trimming took 7 bases from V and 3 from J; bases not matched to a gene: 1.

This clone has just one count. V is TRBV19 and J is TRBJ1-1; D unclear. Germline loops: CDR1 LNHDA, CDR2 SQIVND (reference sequence). V shed 3 bases and J shed 0 bases, with 2 bases lying between them. The CDR3 totals 12 residues. The chain's CDR3 is CASSILNTEAFF. As DNA, the CDR3 is TGTGCCAGTAGTATTTTGAACACTGAAGCTTTCTTT.

The chain joins TRBV5-5 to TRBJ2-2; 9 bases are a match to TRBD2. V lost 4 bases to trimming and J lost 5 bases; unmatched junction nucleotides: 6. CDR1 is SGHKS and CDR2 is YYEKEE in the germline V gene (reference sequence). There are 15 residues in the CDR3. CDR3 amino acids: CASSRAGGGTGELFF. DNA of the CDR3: TGTGCCAGCAGCAGAGCGGGAGGAGGAACCGGGGAGCTGTTTTTT.

J is TRBJ2-2 and V is TRBV14; the D gene is possibly TRBD1 (5 bases). The CDR3 is 16 residues long. The V and J ends lost 2 bases and 7 bases respectively, with 17 bases between them. CDR1 is SGHDN and CDR2 is FVKESK in the germline V gene. The CDR3 sequence: CASSQRRQGNIGELFF. CDR3 nucleotides: TGTGCCAGCAGCCAACGAAGGCAGGGTAATATCGGGGAGCTGTTTTTT.

The CDR3 reads CASSWTSGTYNEQFF. CDR3 nucleotides: TGTGCCAGCAGCTGGACTAGCGGAACCTACAATGAGCAGTTCTTC. The chain has TRBV7-9 and TRBJ2-1; 10 nucleotides line up with TRBD2. Germline V CDR1 and CDR2: SEHNR, FQNEAQ (reference sequence). The CDR3 has 15 amino acids. Unmatched junction bases numbered 2, after V lost 4 bases and J lost 2 bases.

This rearrangement joins TRBV11-2 to TRBJ1-1; no reliable D call. The CDR3 covers 12 residues. Germline CDR1 SGHAT, CDR2 FQNNGV. V shed 3 bases and J shed 4 bases, with 6 bases lying between them. The CDR3 sequence is CASSFGSTEAFF. The CDR3, as DNA: TGTGCCAGCAGCTTTGGCAGCACTGAAGCTTTCTTT.

V and J are TRBV28 and TRBJ2-7; D possibly corresponds to TRBD1 (5 bases). CDR1 and CDR2 (germline): MDHEN, SYDVKM. This CDR3 comprises 13 residues. V lost 6 bases and J lost 2, with 11 bases in between. The CDR3 loop reads CASRSPGPYEQYF. In nucleotides, the CDR3 is TGTGCCAGCAGATCTCCAGGGCCCTACGAGCAGTACTTC.

The J gene is TRBJ1-1, the V gene TRBV4-1; D not certain. V lost 1 base and J lost 0, with 9 bases in between. The CDR3 is made up of 15 amino acids. CDR1 and CDR2 (germline): MGHRA, YSYEKL. The CDR3 coding sequence is TGCGCCAGCAGCCAAGGAATACAGTTGAACACTGAAGCTTTCTTT. This sequence encodes CASSQGIQLNTEAFF.

The V and J genes are TRBV5-4 and TRBJ1-6; the D is unclear. There are 14 residues in the CDR3. CDR1 is SGHNT, CDR2 YYREEE, per germline (reference sequence). The V end lost 0 bases, the J end lost 5 bases, and 6 bases lay between the germline ends. The CDR3 here is CASSLGQDNSPLHF. The DNA for the CDR3 is TGTGCCAGCAGCTTGGGTCAGGATAATTCACCCCTCCACTTT. The full variable domain, completed using reference TRBV5-4 and TRBJ1-6, is ETGVTQSPTHLIKTRGQQVTLRCSSQSGHNTVSWYQQALGQGPQFIFQYYREEENGRGNFPPRFSGLQFPNYSSELNVNALELDDSALYLCASSLGQDNSPLHFGNGTRLTVT.

The V gene is TRBV27, the J gene TRBJ1-2; 12 bases line up with TRBD1. There are 15 residues in the CDR3. The V segment lost 6 bases and the J segment 8 bases; nucleotides outside the gene matches: 10. CDR1 and CDR2 from the germline V gene are MNHEY and SMNVEV (reference sequence). The CDR3 here is CASRRSGTGGGGYTF. The DNA for the CDR3 is TGTGCCAGCAGGCGTTCCGGGACAGGGGGCGGCGGCTACACCTTC.

This chain uses TRBV29-1 with TRBJ1-3, with D unresolved. The length of the CDR3 is 13 residues. The germline V and J ends were trimmed by 4 bases and 0 bases, with 7 bases remaining between them. Germline loops: CDR1 SQVTM, CDR2 ANQGSEA. CDR3 DNA: TGCAGCGTTGGTTCCCTCTCTGGAAACACCATATATTTT. It encodes CSVGSLSGNTIYF.

CDR3 sequence: CASSLSPRGQGQSEQFF. The CDR3 nucleotides are TGTGCCAGCAGCCTAAGCCCCAGGGGTCAAGGGCAAAGTGAGCAGTTCTTC. The gene calls are TRBV7-2 and TRBJ2-1; the D gene is possibly TRBD1 (6 bases). Germline CDR1 and CDR2: SGHTA and FQGNSA. The V end was cut by 5 bases, the J end by 9 bases, with 26 bases between. The CDR3 extends over 17 amino acids.